This T cell receptor (beta chain) was retrieved from a study of cytomegalovirus exposure and HLA in healthy donors. This CDR3 has 13 amino acids. The germline V gene encodes CDR1 SGHAT and CDR2 FQNNGV. Losses at the gene ends were 10 bases for V and 4 bases for J; bases not matched to a gene: 7. Only in-frame clones appear in the TCRdb table, and some are missing; sequencing was by immunoSEQ multiplex PCR. The sample gives 95,000 to 150,000 clones, 75% to 90% of which show up once; 1.1% is in the top ten. This clone has only a few counts. The sequenced sample was PBMCs. This receptor was taken from a woman under 30 in good health and CMV-seronegative. The V call is TRBV11-2, the J call TRBJ2-7, with 10 bases lining up with TRBD1. CDR3 sequence (DNA): TGTGCCACCGAACGGGACAGGGGATACGAGCAGTACGTC. Residues: CATERDRGYEQYV.